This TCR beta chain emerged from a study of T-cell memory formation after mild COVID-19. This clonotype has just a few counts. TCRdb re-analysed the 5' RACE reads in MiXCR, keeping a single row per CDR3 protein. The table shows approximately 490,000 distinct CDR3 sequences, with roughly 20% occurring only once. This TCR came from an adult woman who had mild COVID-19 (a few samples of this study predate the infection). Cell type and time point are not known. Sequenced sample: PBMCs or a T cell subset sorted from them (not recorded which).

This CDR3 reads CASRGRVGGYTF. CDR3 nucleotides: TGTGCCAGCAGGGGACGTGTCGGTGGCTACACCTTC. V is TRBV6-5 and J is TRBJ1-2; tentatively, D is TRBD1 (5 bases). CDR1 MNHEY and CDR2 SVGAGI come from the germline V gene. The length of the CDR3 is 12 residues. V was cut by 6 bases and J by 7 bases, with 12 bases left in between.